These 31 T cell receptor beta chains came from one sample sequenced in a study of T-cell memory formation after mild COVID-19. One entry per CDR3 protein results from TCRdb running MiXCR on the 5' RACE reads. The table has around 160,000 distinct CDR3 sequences, roughly 12% seen once. The specimen sequenced was PBMCs or a T cell subset sorted from them (not recorded which). Every receptor here comes from a man aged 18 to 30 who had mild COVID-19 (a few samples of this study predate the infection). Cell type and time point are not known.

This clonotype was counted a few times. The chain couples TRBV5-1 to TRBJ2-7; 9 nucleotides agree with TRBD1. Trimming at V came to 4 bases and at J to 6 bases, leaving 11 bases not matched to a gene. This CDR3 comprises 15 residues. Germline CDR1 SGHRS, CDR2 YFSETQ. The CDR3 DNA reads as TGCGCCAGCAGCCTTGGGACAGGGCCCCTCCTCGAGCAGTACGTC. It specifies CASSLGTGPLLEQYV.

The rearrangement joins TRBV19 to TRBJ2-3; D remains unclear. The CDR3 runs 17 residues. V lost 2 bases, J lost 1 base, and 16 bases lay in between. Looked up from germline, CDR1 is LNHDA and CDR2 is SQIVND (reference sequence). The CDR3 loop reads CASSIRATSPGTDTQYF. CDR3 in DNA: TGTGCCAGTAGTATAAGGGCTACCTCGCCGGGCACAGATACGCAGTATTTT. The full variable domain, its missing parts supplied by reference TRBV19 and TRBJ2-3, is DGGITQSPKYLFRKEGQNVTLSCEQNLNHDAMYWYRQDPGQGLRLIYYSQIVNDFQKGDIAEGYSVSREKKESFPLTVTSAQKNPTAFYLCASSIRATSPGTDTQYFGPGTRLTVL.

The rearrangement joins TRBV7-6 to TRBJ1-5; perhaps TRBD1 as D (5 bases). The CDR3 is 16 amino acids. With 1 base removed from V and 4 bases from J, the gap between germline ends came to 14 bases. Germline values: CDR1 SGHVS, CDR2 FNYEAQ. The CDR3 region has the DNA TGTGCCAGCAGCTTAGATACAGGACAAAAGAATCAGCCCCAGCATTTT. It translates to CASSLDTGQKNQPQHF.

This clonotype turned up a few times. The CDR3 region is CASRGLAGGTNEQFF. CDR3 DNA sequence: TGTGCCAGCAGGGGTCTAGCGGGGGGGACTAATGAGCAGTTCTTC. V is TRBV6-2 or TRBV6-3 and J is TRBJ2-1; 12 bases line up with TRBD2. This CDR3 region has 15 residues. CDR1 MNHEY and CDR2 SVGEGT come from the germline V gene. V shed 6 bases, J shed 7 bases, and the junction held 7 bases outside the gene matches.

This clonotype was counted between two and nine times. V usage is TRBV23-1 and J usage is TRBJ2-7, with D unclear. TRBV23-1 is identified as an open reading frame with a role that is uncertain. Trimming took off 4 bases at V and 6 bases at J, with 16 bases between the two ends. The CDR3 loop spans 14 amino acids. CDR3 nucleotides: TGCGCCAGCAGTCCGACGGCCAGACGAGGCGAGCAGTACTTC. Protein sequence: CASSPTARRGEQYF.

This clonotype was picked up a small number of times. V and J are TRBV4-3 and TRBJ1-1, with TRBD1 as a possible D gene (6 bases). Germline CDR1 reads LGHNA; CDR2 reads YSLEER. Trimming left V 1 base short and J 6 bases short, with 12 bases between. The CDR3 loop spans 14 amino acids. In DNA, the CDR3 is TGCGCCAGCAGCCAAGTAGGGGGTAGGGCTGAAGCTTTCTTT. It yields the protein CASSQVGGRAEAFF.

The V and J genes are TRBV28 and TRBJ2-3, with D perhaps matching TRBD1 (6 bases). V was pared by 6 bases and J by 4 bases, with 17 bases between. From germline, CDR1 is MDHEN and CDR2 SYDVKM. The CDR3 loop spans 15 amino acids. The CDR3 DNA follows: TGTGCCAGCAGGCTGACATGGGGGCGACCAGATACGCAGTATTTT. Encoded protein: CASRLTWGRPDTQYF.

At least ten counts were recorded for this clonotype. The chain has TRBV6-5 and TRBJ1-2; D remains ambiguous. Germline V CDR1 and CDR2: MNHEY, SVGAGI. The V end lost 2 bases, the J end lost 2 bases, and 6 bases lay between the germline ends. The CDR3 length is 13 residues. CDR3 coding DNA: TGTGCCAGCAGTTACCGGCAGAACTATGGCTACACCTTC. As protein: CASSYRQNYGYTF.

The chain is built from TRBV9 and TRBJ2-7; D gene unclear. Deletions cut 0 bases from V and 2 bases from J, with 9 bases between. The CDR3 sequence is 14 residues long. Germline lookup yields CDR1 SGDLS and CDR2 YYNGEE. The CDR3 region has the DNA TGTGCCAGCAGCGTAGGGAAGAACACCTACGAGCAGTACTTC. Its translation is CASSVGKNTYEQYF. The whole variable domain, remainder taken from reference TRBV9 and TRBJ2-7, is DSGVTQTPKHLITATGQRVTLRCSPRSGDLSVYWYQQSLDQGLQFLIQYYNGEERAKGNILERFSAQQFPDLHSELNLSSLELGDSALYFCASSVGKNTYEQYFGPGTRLTVT.

The CDR3 loop is CASSQRLAQETQYF. CDR3 bases: TGCGCCAGCAGCCAGCGACTAGCCCAAGAGACCCAGTACTTC. The chain links TRBV5-1 to TRBJ2-5; 7 nucleotides align to TRBD2. Germline values: CDR1 SGHRS, CDR2 YFSETQ. The CDR3 totals 14 residues. The J segment lost 1 base and the V segment lost 4 bases, leaving 4 bases of the junction unmatched.

In this sample, this clonotype turned up a few times. This chain links TRBV12-3 or TRBV12-4 with TRBJ1-2; 7 positions match TRBD1. Unmatched junction bases numbered 11, after V lost 6 bases and J lost 7 bases. The CDR3 has 14 residues. CDR3 coding DNA: TGTGCCAGCAGCATCGGACAGGAAAGGTTTGGCTACACCTTC. Protein: CASSIGQERFGYTF.

This clonotype was seen repeatedly, ten times or more. The J gene is TRBJ2-1, the V gene TRBV6-2 or TRBV6-3, with 11 bases fitting TRBD2. This CDR3 is 18 amino acids long. Trimming removed 4 bases from V and 4 bases from J; junction bases left unmatched: 12. CDR1 and CDR2 (germline): MNHEY, SVGEGT. The CDR3 DNA sequence: TGTGCCAGCAGTTTCCTCGTGGTAGCGGGGGGGACGTACAATGAGCAGTTCTTC. The encoded protein is CASSFLVVAGGTYNEQFF.

This chain links TRBV5-1 with TRBJ2-7; 7 bases map to TRBD2. Germline V gene lookup returns CDR1 SGHRS and CDR2 YFSETQ. The CDR3 is 13 amino acids. The V gene end was trimmed by 4 bases and the J gene end by 2 bases; junction bases not matched to a gene: 3. CDR3: CASSRGETYEQYV. In DNA, the CDR3 is TGCGCCAGCAGCCGGGGGGAGACCTACGAGCAGTACGTC.

This clonotype was counted only a few times. The CDR3 DNA is TGTGCCAGCAGTGATCCACGTACTTCCCAAGAGACCCAGTACTTC. Translating it yields CASSDPRTSQETQYF. The J gene is TRBJ2-5, the V gene TRBV6-4; no clear D. Germline loops: CDR1 MRHNA, CDR2 SNTAGT. The CDR3 spans 15 residues. Trimming removed 3 bases from V and 1 base from J, with 12 bases in between.

This clonotype was counted at least ten times. The chain uses TRBV5-6 and TRBJ2-5; D is perhaps TRBD2 (5 bases). The CDR3 length is 13 residues. Between the trimmed V and J ends, which lost 0 bases and 3 bases, there was a span of 6 bases. Germline CDR1 and CDR2: SGHDT and YYEEEE. The CDR3 DNA reads as TGTGCCAGCAGCTTGGTCGGGGAAGAGACCCAGTACTTC. Translating gives CASSLVGEETQYF.

This clonotype was seen a handful of times. The chain joins TRBV4-2 to TRBJ2-1; D is unclear. The length of the CDR3 is 14 residues. The germline V gene encodes CDR1 LGHNA and CDR2 YNFKEQ. V lost 2 bases and J lost 10, with 15 bases in between. CDR3 sequence: CASSQPRLHPEQFF. The DNA for the CDR3 is TGTGCCAGCAGCCAACCTCGACTTCATCCCGAGCAGTTCTTC.

This clonotype occurred many times. The rearrangement links TRBV20-1 to TRBJ1-1, with TRBD1 as a possible D gene (5 bases). Germline CDR1 and CDR2: DFQATT and SNEGSKA (reference sequence). The V end lost 6 bases, the J end lost 4 bases, and 9 bases lay between the germline ends. The CDR3 length is 11 residues. The CDR3, as DNA: TGCAGTGCGGGACGGGGCACTGAAGCTTTCTTT. Residues: CSAGRGTEAFF.

This clonotype showed up many times. V usage is TRBV4-3 and J usage is TRBJ2-5; D unresolved. Germline V gene sequence: CDR1 LGHNA, CDR2 YSLEER. Trimming removed 0 bases at V and 1 base at J, with 12 bases between. The CDR3 has 16 amino acids. The CDR3 loop is CASSQEWHSTQETQYF. As DNA, the CDR3 is TGCGCCAGCAGCCAAGAATGGCATTCTACCCAAGAGACCCAGTACTTC.

This clonotype has a count of ten or more. The chain carries TRBV7-6 and TRBJ2-1; no reliable D call. CDR1 is SGHVS, CDR2 FNYEAQ, per germline. V was clipped by 1 base and J by 0 bases, with 10 bases between them. This CDR3 contains 16 residues. Here the CDR3 DNA reads TGTGCCAGCAGCTTAGACCGCCCGAGCTCCTACAATGAGCAGTTCTTC. It codes for CASSLDRPSSYNEQFF. Complete variable domain (other parts from reference TRBV7-6 and TRBJ2-1): GAGVSQSPRYKVTKRGQDVALRCDPISGHVSLYWYRQALGQGPEFLTYFNYEAQQDKSGLPNDRFSAERPEGSISTLTIQRTEQRDSAMYRCASSLDRPSSYNEQFFGPGTRLTVL.

The chain recombines TRBV5-1 with TRBJ2-1, with TRBD2 identical over 8 bases. The CDR3 has 15 amino acids. Trimming at V came to 1 base and at J to 2 bases, leaving 2 bases not matched to a gene. The V gene's germline CDR1 is SGHRS and CDR2 YFSETQ. The CDR3 region has the DNA TGCGCCAGCAGCTTGAACGGGGGGGCCTACAATGAGCAGTTCTTC. Translating it yields CASSLNGGAYNEQFF.

J is TRBJ1-2 and V is TRBV20-1; D not resolved. This CDR3 comprises 15 residues. Trimming left V 1 base short and J 7 bases short, with 19 bases between. The germline gives CDR1 DFQATT, CDR2 SNEGSKA (reference sequence). The CDR3 DNA reads as TGCAGTGCTAGAGCCCCCGGGCCCAGTAGAAGTGGCTACACCTTC. Its protein is CSARAPGPSRSGYTF.

This clonotype was observed a handful of times. The chain uses TRBV24-1 and TRBJ2-3, with D perhaps TRBD2 (6 bases). Germline assignment: CDR1 KGHDR and CDR2 SFDVKD. V was shortened by 0 bases and J by 0 bases, with 6 bases between the two germline ends. The CDR3 extends over 15 amino acids. The CDR3 nucleotides read TGTGCCACCAGTGATTTGGGGACTAGCACAGATACGCAGTATTTT. This translates into CATSDLGTSTDTQYF.

The rearrangement uses TRBV20-1 and TRBJ2-3; D possibly corresponds to TRBD1 (6 bases). The CDR3 length is 13 residues. Trimming cost V 6 bases and J 1 base, with 11 bases left between them. Germline lookup yields CDR1 DFQATT and CDR2 SNEGSKA (reference sequence). The CDR3 region is CSAGDTGTDTQYF. The CDR3 nucleotides are TGCAGTGCAGGGGACACGGGCACAGATACGCAGTATTTT.

There are a few counts of this clonotype. The chain has TRBV7-2 and TRBJ2-7; 9 bases fit TRBD2. The trim removed 5 bases at V and 5 bases at J, leaving 7 bases unmatched. Germline V gene sequence: CDR1 SGHTA, CDR2 FQGNSA. The CDR3 covers 14 residues. In DNA, the CDR3 is TGTGCCAGCAGCCCACATGGACTAGCGAACGAGCAGTACGTC. Encoded protein: CASSPHGLANEQYV.

The chain joins TRBV20-1 to TRBJ2-1; 12 positions agree with TRBD2. The V segment lost 0 bases and the J segment 12 bases; nucleotides outside the gene matches: 9. This CDR3 comprises 15 residues. Germline-derived CDR1 and CDR2 are DFQATT and SNEGSKA (reference sequence). CDR3 in DNA: TGCAGTGCTAGAGATCCCACGACTAGCGGGGGTGGGCAGTTCTTC. As protein: CSARDPTTSGGGQFF.

This clonotype appeared many times. The chain couples TRBV27 to TRBJ1-2; TRBD1 might be the D (6 bases). The CDR3 is made up of 17 amino acids. Germline CDR1 MNHEY, CDR2 SMNVEV (reference sequence). Trimming took off 5 bases at V and 5 bases at J, with 24 bases between the two ends. The CDR3, as DNA: TGTGCCAGCAGTGTTTCAGCAGCGGACAGCCGCTTGTATGGCTACACCTTC. It encodes CASSVSAADSRLYGYTF.

CDR3: CASSLATGSSGYTF. CDR3 coding DNA: TGTGCCAGCAGCTTAGCAACAGGGTCTTCGGGCTACACCTTC. V is TRBV7-2 and J is TRBJ1-2, with a possible D match to TRBD1 (6 bases). Germline values: CDR1 SGHTA, CDR2 FQGNSA. With 0 bases removed from V and 8 bases from J, the gap between germline ends came to 13 bases. This CDR3 contains 14 residues. Using reference TRBV7-2 and TRBJ1-2 for the parts outside the CDR3, the full variable domain is GAGVSQSPSNKVTEKGKDVELRCDPISGHTALYWYRQSLGQGLEFLIYFQGNSAPDKSGLPSDRFSAERTGGSVSTLTIQRTQQEDSAVYLCASSLATGSSGYTFGSGTRLTVV.

The J gene is TRBJ2-1, the V gene TRBV6-2 or TRBV6-3; D not resolved. The germline V gene encodes CDR1 MNHEY and CDR2 SVGEGT. This CDR3 spans 15 amino acids. V lost 7 bases to trimming and J lost 1 base, with 14 bases between them. The chain's CDR3 is CASTPADLSYNEQFF. Written as DNA, the CDR3 is TGTGCCAGCACCCCGGCAGACCTTTCCTACAATGAGCAGTTCTTC.

The rearrangement uses TRBV10-3 and TRBJ2-3; 8 bases are shared with TRBD2. J was trimmed by 7 bases and V by 6 bases; bases with no gene match: 6. The CDR3 contains 13 residues. From germline, CDR1 is ENHRY and CDR2 SYGVKD. Written as DNA, the CDR3 is TGTGCCATCAGCGATCCGGGGGGGAATACGCAGTATTTT. Residues: CAISDPGGNTQYF.

The rearrangement uses TRBV11-3 and TRBJ1-4; D remains unclear. Germline loops: CDR1 SGHNT, CDR2 YENEEA. This CDR3 is 14 amino acids long. V shed 6 bases and J shed 8 bases, with 16 bases lying between them. CDR3 bases: TGTGCCAGCAGTCTCCGGACGGAAGAGGAAAAACTGTTTTTT. It yields the protein CASSLRTEEEKLFF.

J is TRBJ1-2 and V is TRBV7-2, with a weak D call TRBD1 (5 bases). This CDR3 has 14 residues. V lost 4 bases and J 7 bases, leaving 16 bases between the germline ends. The germline V gene encodes CDR1 SGHTA and CDR2 FQGNSA. The CDR3 DNA sequence: TGTGCCAGCAGCTCCCACGGGCAGGGCGGTGGCTACACCTTC. Translation gives CASSSHGQGGGYTF.